A single sample is the source of the 10 T cell receptor beta chains below, sequenced in a study of human T cells and chemical hapten exposure (dated by TCRdb to the early 2020s). Explained via the paper, the time point label denotes: healthy volunteer bleed at 6 weeks. Total RNA was isolated from unfractionated whole blood collected in Tempus Blood RNA tubes. Libraries were constructed by RACE. TCRdb names NextSeq 500 as the instrument used. TCRdb took the public reads, trimmed them with fastp at Q25, ran MiXCR for clone calling and kept in-frame beta chains. Each record represents a unique CDR3 protein, reported with the most common genes and DNA among its rows. The sample has over 35,000 distinct CDR3 sequences on record, about 4% of them singletons. The leading ten clones occupy 5.6% of the sample. The sequencing sample was made of whole blood. The source is a human donor in good health. Some clones in this sample may be carry-over from other donors' samples.

This clonotype was picked up many times. The gene calls are TRBV6-5 and TRBJ1-2, with a possible D match to TRBD1 (6 bases). V was trimmed by 2 bases and J by 4 bases, leaving 11 bases between them. Germline-derived CDR1 and CDR2 are MNHEY and SVGAGI. The CDR3 spans 14 residues. CDR3 protein: CASSYPGQPYGYTF. DNA for the CDR3: TGTGCCAGCAGTTACCCTGGACAGCCCTATGGCTACACCTTC.

This clonotype was counted many times. The chain links TRBV6-5 to TRBJ1-5; perhaps TRBD1 as D (6 bases). Germline-derived CDR1 and CDR2 are MNHEY and SVGAGI. The CDR3 extends over 14 amino acids. V shed 5 bases and J shed 9 bases, with 17 bases lying between them. CDR3 region: CASSRTADVVPQHF. The DNA for the CDR3 is TGTGCCAGCAGTCGGACAGCAGACGTAGTGCCCCAGCATTTT.

This chain uses TRBV27 with TRBJ2-5; TRBD1 matches 9 bases. Germline CDR1 reads MNHEY; CDR2 reads SMNVEV (reference sequence). The CDR3 consists of 14 residues. Unmatched junction bases numbered 3, after V lost 3 bases and J lost 4 bases. Here the CDR3 DNA reads TGTGCCAGCAGTTTGGGACAGGGAGGAGAGACCCAGTACTTC. Amino acid sequence: CASSLGQGGETQYF.

A few counts support this clonotype. The chain recombines TRBV5-6 with TRBJ2-7; D might be TRBD2 (6 bases). Germline CDR1 is SGHDT and CDR2 is YYEEEE. The CDR3 consists of 15 residues. Trimming took 0 bases from V and 5 from J, leaving 15 bases between them. CDR3 sequence reads: CASSLVFGGINEQYF. The CDR3 nucleotides are TGTGCCAGCAGCTTGGTCTTCGGAGGGATCAACGAGCAGTACTTC.

This clonotype was observed a handful of times. The chain joins TRBV28 to TRBJ1-5; the D is unclear. Germline V gene lookup returns CDR1 MDHEN and CDR2 SYDVKM. The CDR3 length is 12 residues. Trimming took off 3 bases at V and 4 bases at J, with 4 bases between the two ends. The CDR3 here is CASSFGNQPQHF. In DNA, the CDR3 is TGTGCCAGCAGTTTTGGGAATCAGCCCCAGCATTTT.

This clonotype was found many times. The CDR3 nucleotides read TGTGCCAGCAGTTATAACCAGGCGGCCCAGTACTTC. This translates into CASSYNQAAQYF. The chain uses TRBV6-6 and TRBJ2-5; D not resolved. The CDR3 extends over 12 amino acids. The germline gives CDR1 MNHNY, CDR2 SVGAGI (reference sequence). Trimming left V 3 bases short and J 9 bases short, with 11 bases between.

This clonotype occurred many times. The CDR3 region has the DNA TGCGCCAGCAGCTTGGTTAGCGGGTCCTACAATGAGCAGTTCTTC. Translated, it gives CASSLVSGSYNEQFF. V usage is TRBV5-1 and J usage is TRBJ2-1, with TRBD2 identical over 7 bases. Germline V gene lookup returns CDR1 SGHRS and CDR2 YFSETQ. After removal of 0 bases from V and 1 base from J, the junction contained 1 base not matched to a gene. The CDR3 is made up of 15 amino acids.

This clonotype has a count of ten or more. The genes are TRBV6-6 and TRBJ2-7; perhaps D is TRBD1 or TRBD2 (5 bases each). Trimming stripped 6 bases from V and 4 bases from J, with 19 bases between. Germline lookup yields CDR1 MNHNY and CDR2 SVGAGI (reference sequence). The CDR3 is 15 residues long. The chain's CDR3 is CASSPRGSASYEQYF. CDR3 DNA: TGTGCCAGCAGCCCCCGGGGCTCGGCCAGTTACGAGCAGTACTTC.

The V and J genes are TRBV6-5 and TRBJ1-1; D is perhaps TRBD1 (5 bases). This CDR3 contains 16 residues. CDR1 and CDR2 (germline): MNHEY, SVGAGI. V lost 6 bases to trimming and J lost 0 bases, with 17 bases between them. CDR3 amino acids: CASRFEGARVNTEAFF. DNA for the CDR3: TGTGCCAGCAGGTTTGAGGGTGCCAGGGTGAACACTGAAGCTTTCTTT.

This clonotype was recorded many times. V is TRBV20-1 and J is TRBJ2-3; TRBD2 is a possible D gene (8 bases). CDR3 length: 18 residues. The ends were cut back, 6 bases at V and 2 bases at J, with 27 bases in the middle. Per the germline V gene, CDR1 is DFQATT and CDR2 is SNEGSKA (reference sequence). The chain's CDR3 is CSAQGGVGLAGVTDTQYF. As DNA, the CDR3 is TGCAGTGCCCAGGGGGGAGTGGGGCTAGCGGGCGTCACAGATACGCAGTATTTT.